This T cell receptor (beta chain) was profiled in a study of blood T cells in healthy people across ages. At the level of the study: Template-switching capture recovered about one barcoded beta molecule per two T cells.

Ranging in age from roughly 6 to 100, the donors were healthy Caucasian individuals from Russia. Each individual donor underwent a draw of approximately 10 milliliters of peripheral blood. This CDR3 region has 14 residues. Trimming pared 0 bases from V and 5 bases from J, leaving 10 bases between. Germline V lookup: CDR1 MNHNY, CDR2 SVGAGI (reference sequence). It was with a sample-barcoded 5' primer and a J-beta primer mix that a second PCR of roughly 7 to 12 cycles was run. TCRdb independently ran MiXCR on the 5' RACE reads; one entry per CDR3 protein. The data show 1.4 million to 1.5 million distinct CDR3 sequences, approximately 38% seen once.

The TCR comes from a woman between 18 and 29 years old in good health. The V call is TRBV6-6, the J call TRBJ2-5; TRBD1 is a possible D gene (6 bases). Sequenced input: blood. Written as DNA, the CDR3 is TGTGCCAGCAGTTACTCGCAGGGGCGGGAGACCCAGTACTTC. Encoded protein: CASSYSQGRETQYF.